This T cell receptor beta chain was recovered during a study of blood T cells in healthy people across ages. Germline lookup yields CDR1 MNHEY and CDR2 SVGAGI. The CDR3 runs to 15 residues. V was cut by 6 bases and J by 3 bases, with 18 bases left in between. The use of a sample-barcoded 5' primer and a J-beta primer mix characterized a second PCR of roughly 6 to 11 cycles. TCRdb recomputed calls from the 5' RACE reads with MiXCR, one row per CDR3 protein. The table includes 700,000 to 900,000 distinct CDR3 sequences, around 25% detected once. These records were also assigned to another study, of T cells of mothers and their children. That work states: Persistent microchimeric T cell clones were not found at ~100 per million sensitivity.

The sequence derives from a boy under 18 in good health. V is TRBV6-5 and J is TRBJ2-7; no clear D gene. Sequenced material: blood. For the CDR3, the DNA is TGTGCCAGCAGGGTGGGGAAGCGTGGCGGCTACGAGCAGTACTTC. It codes for CASRVGKRGGYEQYF.